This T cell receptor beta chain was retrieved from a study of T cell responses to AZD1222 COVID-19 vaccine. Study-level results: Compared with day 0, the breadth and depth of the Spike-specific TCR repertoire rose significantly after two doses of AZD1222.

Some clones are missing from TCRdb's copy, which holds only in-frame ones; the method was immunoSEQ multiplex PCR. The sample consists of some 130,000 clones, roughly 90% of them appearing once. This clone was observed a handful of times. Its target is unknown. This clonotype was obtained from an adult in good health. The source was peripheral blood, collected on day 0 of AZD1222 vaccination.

The CDR3 loop is CSVQGLAGASYNEQFF. DNA for the CDR3: TGCAGCGTCCAAGGACTAGCGGGGGCCTCCTACAATGAGCAGTTCTTC. The gene calls are TRBV29-1 and TRBJ2-1; 13 bases fit TRBD2. CDR3 length: 16 amino acids. V dropped 6 bases and J dropped 0; count of bases not matched to a gene: 5. Germline V gene lookup returns CDR1 SQVTM and CDR2 ANQGSEA.